This TCR beta chain stems from a study of T cells in Graves' hyperthyroidism and ophthalmopathy. Patients were excluded for uncontrolled infection, other autoimmune disease, pregnancy or lactation. The CDR3 regions of TCR beta were amplified from RNA transcripts. First-round RT-PCR targeting the TCR CDR3 was performed with the HTBI primer set. TCRdb itself ran the multiplex PCR reads through MiXCR, one entry per CDR3 protein. Of 560,000 or so distinct CDR3 sequences listed, about 43% are singletons. Details on this clonotype: The antigen remains undetermined. A much larger clone lies a single base off, so this may be a read error.

V shed 5 bases, J shed 7 bases, and the junction held 9 bases outside the gene matches. Germline CDR1 reads SGHTA; CDR2 reads FQGNSA. This CDR3 region has 16 residues. Study outcomes and limitations: Most clonotypes that expanded in the thyroid above 0.001 also showed up in blood. Ophthalmopathy stood apart from stable hyperthyroidism in a 13 V-J model.

The sequence derives from a woman aged 18-29 years with Graves' hyperthyroidism. The sequenced material came from peripheral blood or thyroid tissue (not recorded which). The chain employs TRBV7-2 and TRBJ1-5, with 12 positions matching TRBD1. CDR3 sequence reads: CASSLTGTGGDQPQHF. In nucleotides, the CDR3 is TGTGCCAGCAGCCTAACCGGGACAGGGGGCGACCAGCCCCAGCATTTT. The full variable domain, with the rest looked up from reference TRBV7-2 and TRBJ1-5, is GAGVSQSPSNKVTEKGKDVELRCDPISGHTALYWYRQSLGQGLEFLIYFQGNSAPDKSGLPSDRFSAERTGGSVSTLTIQRTQQEDSAVYLCASSLTGTGGDQPQHFGDGTRLSIL.